The TCR beta chain described here comes from a study of blood T cell repertoires in COVID-19. This CDR3 is 12 amino acids long. CDR1 and CDR2 from the germline V gene are MDHEN and SYDVKM. The V end was cut by 3 bases, the J end by 9 bases, with 6 bases between. Measured with immunoSEQ multiplex PCR; TCRdb has only the in-frame clones, and not every one. The table shows about 83,000 clones, with approximately 78% occurring only once. The chain has TRBV28 and TRBJ1-6, with D unresolved. The TCR originated in a woman over 75 with acute or convalescent COVID-19. What was sequenced was peripheral blood. Here the CDR3 DNA reads TGTGCCAGCAGTTTCCGGGGTTCACCCCTCCACTTT. Its protein product is CASSFRGSPLHF.